Presented here are 14 T cell receptor beta chains from one specimen sequenced in a study of vaccination and CD4 T cells after COVID-19. As to treatment: roughly 10-day PBMC culture with coronavirus spike peptide pools or control peptides (ViraFEST assay). Sequenced with the Oncomine TCR Beta short-read assay was DNA taken from cultured CD4+ T cells. TCRdb fed the PCR reads into MiXCR, producing one record per CDR3 protein. The table records about 12,000 distinct CDR3 sequences, 75% to 85% of them present only once. These TCRs are of unknown antigen specificity. Sequences were obtained from CD4+ T cells from blood, cultured in vitro. Receptors were obtained from a human donor who had recovered from COVID-19.

The chain has TRBV15 and TRBJ2-4; D is perhaps TRBD1 (5 bases). Between the trimmed V and J ends, which lost 0 bases and 0 bases, there was a span of 12 bases. Germline-derived CDR1 and CDR2 are LNHNV and YYDKDF (reference sequence). This CDR3 spans 17 amino acids. The CDR3 reads CATSRDGALQAKNIQYF. The CDR3 DNA reads as TGTGCCACCAGCAGAGATGGGGCCCTCCAAGCCAAAAACATTCAGTACTTC. Combining the CDR3 with reference TRBV15 and TRBJ2-4 gives the whole variable domain DAMVIQNPRYQVTQFGKPVTLSCSQTLNHNVMYWYQQKSSQAPKLLFHYYDKDFNNEADTPDNFQSRRPNTSFCFLDIRSPGLGDTAMYLCATSRDGALQAKNIQYFGAGTRLSVL.

The rearrangement links TRBV30 to TRBJ1-5; D uncertain. The germline V gene encodes CDR1 GTSNPN and CDR2 SVGIG (reference sequence). Trimming removed 0 bases from V and 4 bases from J, with 10 bases in between. CDR3 size: 14 residues. The CDR3 loop reads CAWSVAQRNQPQHF. CDR3 sequence (DNA): TGTGCCTGGAGTGTGGCACAGAGAAATCAGCCCCAGCATTTT.

The chain is built from TRBV19 and TRBJ1-2, with D perhaps matching TRBD1 (5 bases). This CDR3 region has 13 residues. Per the germline V gene, CDR1 is LNHDA and CDR2 is SQIVND (reference sequence). The germline V and J ends were trimmed by 3 bases and 3 bases, with 8 bases remaining between them. In nucleotides, the CDR3 is TGTGCCAGTAGTATGAGCAGGGACTATGGCTACACCTTC. Residues: CASSMSRDYGYTF.

This chain joins TRBV28 and TRBJ2-1, with 7 bases fitting TRBD1. Trimming cost V 5 bases and J 4 bases; bases outside gene matches: 5. This CDR3 has 14 residues. Germline-derived CDR1 and CDR2 are MDHEN and SYDVKM. The CDR3 sequence: CASSDGTDYNEQFF. The DNA for the CDR3 is TGTGCCAGCAGTGACGGGACAGATTACAATGAGCAGTTCTTC.

The genes are TRBV6-2 or TRBV6-3 and TRBJ2-3; no clear D. This CDR3 has 11 amino acids. The V gene lost 6 bases and the J gene lost 4 bases, with 5 bases spanning the gap. Germline-derived CDR1 and CDR2 are MNHEY and SVGEGT. DNA of the CDR3: TGTGCCAGCAGAAAGGCAGATACGCAGTATTTT. Amino acids: CASRKADTQYF.

The genes are TRBV5-4 and TRBJ2-5, with 15 bases identical to TRBD2. With 4 bases clipped from V and 5 bases from J, the junction kept 6 bases outside the gene matches. Germline CDR1 reads SGHNT; CDR2 reads YYREEE (reference sequence). The CDR3 contains 16 residues. The CDR3 nucleotides are TGTGCCAGCAGCCCTGGACTAGCGGGAGGGGGGGAGACCCAGTACTTC. This translates into CASSPGLAGGGETQYF.

The CDR3 loop reads CSAKWQSRTQYF. The CDR3 DNA sequence: TGCAGTGCTAAGTGGCAGTCTCGGACCCAGTACTTC. The gene calls are TRBV20-1 and TRBJ2-5, with D unclear. V was trimmed by 4 bases and J by 7 bases, leaving 13 bases between them. This CDR3 is built from 12 residues. Germline V gene lookup returns CDR1 DFQATT and CDR2 SNEGSKA (reference sequence).

The chain has TRBV24-1 and TRBJ2-7, with TRBD1 identical over 8 bases. V was clipped by 4 bases and J by 6 bases; unmatched bases: 4. CDR3 length equals 13 residues. Per germline, CDR1 KGHDR and CDR2 SFDVKD. The CDR3 nucleotides are TGTGCCACCAGTGAGAGGACAGGGACCGAGCAGTACTTC. Amino acids: CATSERTGTEQYF.

The chain carries TRBV6-4 and TRBJ1-6; D remains unclear. The CDR3 covers 13 residues. Germline V gene sequence: CDR1 MRHNA, CDR2 SNTAGT. V lost 6 bases and J lost 7, with 10 bases in between. The CDR3 protein is CASSPGENSPLHF. For the CDR3, the DNA is TGTGCCAGCAGCCCTGGGGAAAATTCACCCCTCCACTTT.

This clonotype was counted between two and nine times. This rearrangement joins TRBV2 to TRBJ1-6, with D possibly being TRBD1 (6 bases). Per germline, CDR1 SNHLY and CDR2 FYNNEI. V was clipped by 6 bases and J by 6 bases, with 12 bases between them. The CDR3 sequence is 14 residues long. The CDR3 loop is CASSVTGTNSPLHF. The CDR3 DNA sequence: TGTGCCAGCAGCGTTACAGGGACTAATTCACCCCTCCACTTT.

V is TRBV12-3 or TRBV12-4 and J is TRBJ2-5; 12 bases are a match to TRBD2. The CDR3 runs 15 residues. The V segment lost 3 bases and the J segment 7 bases; nucleotides outside the gene matches: 6. The CDR3 bases are TGTGCCAGCAGTTTTTGGACTAGCGGGACGGGGACCCAGTACTTC. Translating it yields CASSFWTSGTGTQYF.

V is TRBV20-1 and J is TRBJ2-5, with TRBD1 matching 9 bases. This CDR3 region has 16 residues. Germline CDR1 and CDR2: DFQATT and SNEGSKA (reference sequence). Trimming took 5 bases from V and 7 from J; bases not matched to a gene: 17. The CDR3 DNA reads as TGCAGTGCTTCACCTGATGACAGGGGGGTAAAAGGGACCCAGTACTTC. Its translation is CSASPDDRGVKGTQYF.

This clonotype was observed a handful of times. The chain has TRBV20-1 and TRBJ2-3, with unresolved D. Trimming removed 0 bases from V and 9 bases from J, with 4 bases in between. The CDR3 spans 10 residues. Looked up from germline, CDR1 is DFQATT and CDR2 is SNEGSKA (reference sequence). CDR3 sequence reads: CSAREITQYF. CDR3 sequence (DNA): TGCAGTGCTAGAGAAATAACGCAGTATTTT.

The chain combines TRBV20-1 with TRBJ1-5, with D unclear. Looked up from germline, CDR1 is DFQATT and CDR2 is SNEGSKA (reference sequence). V shed 5 bases and J shed 6 bases, with 14 bases lying between them. The CDR3 runs 13 residues. Here the CDR3 DNA reads TGCAGTGCTGGAAACACCGGAGGTCAGCCCCAGCATTTT. It yields the protein CSAGNTGGQPQHF.